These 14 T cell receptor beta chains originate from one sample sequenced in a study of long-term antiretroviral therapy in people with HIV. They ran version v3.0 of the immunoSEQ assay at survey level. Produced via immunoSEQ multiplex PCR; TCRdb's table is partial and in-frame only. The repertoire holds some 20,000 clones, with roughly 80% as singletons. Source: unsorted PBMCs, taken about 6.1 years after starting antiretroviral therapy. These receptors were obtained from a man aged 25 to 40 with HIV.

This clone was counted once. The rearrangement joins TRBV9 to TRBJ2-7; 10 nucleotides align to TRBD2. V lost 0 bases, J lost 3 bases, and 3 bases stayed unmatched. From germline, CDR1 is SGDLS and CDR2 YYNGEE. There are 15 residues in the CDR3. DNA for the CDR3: TGTGCCAGCAGCGTAGGGCCTAGCGGGAGCTACGAGCAGTACTTC. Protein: CASSVGPSGSYEQYF.

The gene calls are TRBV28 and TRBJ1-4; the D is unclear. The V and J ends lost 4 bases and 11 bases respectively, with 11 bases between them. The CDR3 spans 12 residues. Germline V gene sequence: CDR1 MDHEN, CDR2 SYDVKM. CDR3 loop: CASSSLTDKLFF. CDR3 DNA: TGTGCCAGCAGTTCACTCACAGATAAACTGTTTTTT.

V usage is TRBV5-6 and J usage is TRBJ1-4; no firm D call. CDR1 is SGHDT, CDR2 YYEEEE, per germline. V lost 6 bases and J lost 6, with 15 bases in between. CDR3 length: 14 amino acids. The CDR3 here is CASTYSGGYEKLFF. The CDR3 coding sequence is TGTGCCAGCACCTATTCCGGAGGTTATGAAAAACTGTTTTTT.

CDR3 loop: CASSEALAGGLNEQFF. Written as DNA, the CDR3 is TGTGCCAGCAGTGAAGCGCTGGCGGGGGGGCTTAATGAGCAGTTCTTC. The rearrangement uses TRBV6-1 and TRBJ2-1; the match to TRBD2 covers 9 bases. CDR1 and CDR2 from the germline V gene are MNHNS and SASEGT. The CDR3 is made up of 16 amino acids. Germline trimming cut 0 bases from V and 7 bases from J; bases unmatched to any gene: 7.

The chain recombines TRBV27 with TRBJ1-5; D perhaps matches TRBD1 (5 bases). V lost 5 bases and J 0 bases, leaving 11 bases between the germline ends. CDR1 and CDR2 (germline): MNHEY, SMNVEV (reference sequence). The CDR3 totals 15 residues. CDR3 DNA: TGTGCCAGCAGTCAAGACAGTTTTAGCAATCAGCCCCAGCATTTT. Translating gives CASSQDSFSNQPQHF.

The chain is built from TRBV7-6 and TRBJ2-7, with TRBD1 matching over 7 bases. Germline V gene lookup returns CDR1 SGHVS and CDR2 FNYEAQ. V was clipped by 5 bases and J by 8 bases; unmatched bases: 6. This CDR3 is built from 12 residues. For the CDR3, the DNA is TGTGCCAGCAGCGCAGGGACAGCTAAGCAGTACTTC. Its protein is CASSAGTAKQYF.

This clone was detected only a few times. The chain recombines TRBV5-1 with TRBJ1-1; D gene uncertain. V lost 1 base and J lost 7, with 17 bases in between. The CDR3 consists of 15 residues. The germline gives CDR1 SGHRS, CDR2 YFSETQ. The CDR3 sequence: CASSLSNGRTDEAFF. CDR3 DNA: TGCGCCAGCAGCTTGTCTAACGGGCGAACCGATGAAGCTTTCTTT.

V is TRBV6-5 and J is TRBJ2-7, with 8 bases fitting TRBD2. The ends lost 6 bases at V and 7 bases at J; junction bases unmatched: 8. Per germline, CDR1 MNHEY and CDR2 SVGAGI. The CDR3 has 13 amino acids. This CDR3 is CASSPRLAQEQYF. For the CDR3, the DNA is TGTGCCAGCAGCCCAAGACTAGCGCAAGAGCAGTACTTC.

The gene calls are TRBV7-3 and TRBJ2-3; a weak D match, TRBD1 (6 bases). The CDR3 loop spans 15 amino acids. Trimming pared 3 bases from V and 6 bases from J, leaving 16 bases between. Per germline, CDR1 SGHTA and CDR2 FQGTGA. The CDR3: CASSFLGGSWDTQYF. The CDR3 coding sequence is TGTGCCAGCAGCTTTTTAGGGGGTAGCTGGGATACGCAGTATTTT.

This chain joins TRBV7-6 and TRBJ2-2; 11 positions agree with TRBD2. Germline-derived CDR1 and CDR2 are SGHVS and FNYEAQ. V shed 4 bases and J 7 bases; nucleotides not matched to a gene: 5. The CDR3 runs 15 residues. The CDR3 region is CASSSLAGAVGELFF. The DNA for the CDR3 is TGTGCCAGCAGCTCACTAGCGGGAGCTGTCGGGGAGCTGTTTTTT.

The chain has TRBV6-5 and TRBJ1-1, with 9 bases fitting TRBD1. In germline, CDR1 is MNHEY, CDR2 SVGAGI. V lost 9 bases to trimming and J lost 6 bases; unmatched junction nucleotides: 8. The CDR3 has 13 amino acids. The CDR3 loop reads CASTRDRVSEAFF. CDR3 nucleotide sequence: TGTGCCAGTACGCGGGACAGGGTTTCTGAAGCTTTCTTT.

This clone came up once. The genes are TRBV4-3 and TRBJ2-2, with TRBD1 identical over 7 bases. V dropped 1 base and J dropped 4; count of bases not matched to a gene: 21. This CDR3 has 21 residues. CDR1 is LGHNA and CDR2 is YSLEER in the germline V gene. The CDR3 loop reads CASSQVGLGTVVYEVTGELFF. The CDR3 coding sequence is TGCGCCAGCAGCCAAGTAGGGCTCGGGACAGTGGTCTACGAGGTCACCGGGGAGCTGTTTTTT.

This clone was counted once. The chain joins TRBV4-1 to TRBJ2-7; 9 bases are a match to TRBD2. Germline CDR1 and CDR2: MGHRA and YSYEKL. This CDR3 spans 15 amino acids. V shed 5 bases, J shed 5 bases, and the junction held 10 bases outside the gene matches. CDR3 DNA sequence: TGCGCCAGCAGCGTGGGAGGCGGGAGGGCCGACGAGCAGTACTTC. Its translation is CASSVGGGRADEQYF.

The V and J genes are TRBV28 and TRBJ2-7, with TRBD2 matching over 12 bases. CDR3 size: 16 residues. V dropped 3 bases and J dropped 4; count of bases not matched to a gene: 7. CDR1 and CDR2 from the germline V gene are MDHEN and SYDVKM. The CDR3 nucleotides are TGTGCCAGCAGTTTTCCTACTAGCGGGGGGCTTTACGAGCAGTACTTC. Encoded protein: CASSFPTSGGLYEQYF.